These T cell receptor beta chains were read from a single sample in a study of blood T cell repertoires in COVID-19. Profiled with immunoSEQ multiplex PCR; TCRdb holds only in-frame clones, not every one. The table lists about 190,000 clones, around 85% of them singletons. Sequencing was carried out using peripheral blood. The receptor set was obtained from an elderly man with COVID-19, enrolled during active disease. CDR3s include the opening cysteine and the closing phenylalanine or tryptophan. D genes are given only for firm matches. The size of a clone is reported for some rows only, either as once, few or many, or as a class for expanded clones.

j_call: TRBJ1-5
d_call: -
v_call: TRBV7-9
clone_size: -
cdr3_aa: CASSPGRVGQPQHF
cdr3_nt: TGTGCCAGCAGCCCAGGGAGGGTCGGGCAGCCCCAGCATTTT

j_call: TRBJ2-2
d_call: -
v_call: TRBV19
clone_size: once
cdr3_aa: CASSMLANTGELFF
cdr3_nt: TGTGCCAGTAGTATGTTAGCGAACACCGGGGAGCTGTTTTTT

j_call: TRBJ1-5
d_call: -
v_call: TRBV18
clone_size: -
cdr3_aa: CASSRQPEQPQHF
cdr3_nt: TGTGCCAGCTCACGACAGCCTGAACAGCCCCAGCATTTT

j_call: TRBJ1-4
d_call: -
v_call: TRBV6-5
clone_size: -
cdr3_aa: CASQIATNEKLFF
cdr3_nt: TGTGCCAGCCAGATTGCAACTAATGAAAAACTGTTTTTT

j_call: TRBJ2-5
d_call: -
v_call: TRBV7-3
clone_size: -
cdr3_aa: CASSLWGQRETQYF
cdr3_nt: TGTGCCAGCAGCTTATGGGGGCAACGGGAGACCCAGTACTTC

j_call: TRBJ1-6
d_call: -
v_call: TRBV7-8
clone_size: -
cdr3_aa: CASSLAEGFGSPLHF
cdr3_nt: TGTGCCAGCAGCTTAGCGGAGGGGTTTGGTTCACCCCTCCACTTT

j_call: TRBJ2-4
d_call: -
v_call: TRBV5-4
clone_size: once
cdr3_aa: CASSLAGGRSIQYF
cdr3_nt: TGTGCCAGCAGCTTGGCGGGGGGCCGGAGCATTCAGTACTTC

j_call: TRBJ1-6
d_call: TRBD1
v_call: TRBV6-1
clone_size: few
cdr3_aa: CASSERQGLTLHF
cdr3_nt: TGTGCCAGCAGTGAGAGACAGGGGTTGACCCTCCACTTT

j_call: TRBJ1-2
d_call: TRBD1
v_call: TRBV7-8
clone_size: -
cdr3_aa: CASSARDRAYYGYTF
cdr3_nt: TGTGCCAGCAGCGCGAGGGACAGGGCTTACTATGGCTACACCTTC

j_call: TRBJ2-7
d_call: TRBD1
v_call: TRBV7-7
clone_size: -
cdr3_aa: CASSSGQASSYEQYF
cdr3_nt: TGTGCCAGCAGCTCCGGACAGGCTAGCTCCTACGAGCAGTACTTC

j_call: TRBJ2-1
d_call: TRBD2
v_call: TRBV3-1/TRBV3-2
clone_size: once
cdr3_aa: CASSQFSGGTGNEQFF
cdr3_nt: TGTGCCAGCAGCCAGTTTAGCGGGGGGACTGGAAATGAGCAGTTCTTC

j_call: TRBJ1-4
d_call: TRBD1
v_call: TRBV6-2/TRBV6-3
clone_size: -
cdr3_aa: CASSYSKGAGEKLFF
cdr3_nt: TGTGCCAGCAGTTACTCGAAGGGGGCGGGTGAAAAACTGTTTTTT

j_call: TRBJ2-3
d_call: TRBD1
v_call: TRBV7-9
clone_size: -
cdr3_aa: CASTQPKTGADTQYF
cdr3_nt: TGTGCCAGCACCCAACCCAAGACAGGGGCAGATACGCAGTATTTT

j_call: TRBJ1-6
d_call: -
v_call: TRBV10-1
clone_size: -
cdr3_aa: CASIFNNSPLHF
cdr3_nt: TGCGCCAGCATCTTTAATAATTCACCCCTCCACTTT

j_call: TRBJ1-1
d_call: -
v_call: TRBV7-8
clone_size: -
cdr3_aa: CASSPPIGGNTEAFF
cdr3_nt: TGTGCCAGCAGTCCCCCCATCGGGGGTAACACTGAAGCTTTCTTT

j_call: TRBJ2-3
d_call: -
v_call: TRBV5-5
clone_size: -
cdr3_aa: CASSLEWGADTQYF
cdr3_nt: TGTGCCAGCAGCTTGGAATGGGGCGCAGATACGCAGTATTTT

j_call: TRBJ1-1
d_call: -
v_call: TRBV20-1
clone_size: -
cdr3_aa: CSASRGAAEAFF
cdr3_nt: TGCAGTGCTAGTCGGGGGGCCGCTGAAGCTTTCTTT

j_call: TRBJ1-3
d_call: TRBD1
v_call: TRBV27
clone_size: -
cdr3_aa: CASSTLGTGGNTIYF
cdr3_nt: TGTGCCAGCAGTACTCTGGGGACAGGGGGGAACACCATATATTTT

j_call: TRBJ1-2
d_call: -
v_call: TRBV7-9
clone_size: -
cdr3_aa: CASSLTNSWAVYTF
cdr3_nt: TGTGCCAGCAGCCTCACCAACTCTTGGGCTGTCTACACCTTC

j_call: TRBJ2-7
d_call: -
v_call: TRBV7-2
clone_size: many
cdr3_aa: CASSFPGHYYEQYF
cdr3_nt: TGTGCCAGCAGCTTCCCGGGACACTATTACGAGCAGTACTTC

j_call: TRBJ1-6
d_call: TRBD1
v_call: TRBV6-5
clone_size: -
cdr3_aa: CASGSRGRNSPLHF
cdr3_nt: TGTGCCAGCGGATCCAGGGGGCGAAATTCACCCCTCCACTTT

j_call: TRBJ2-1
d_call: TRBD2
v_call: TRBV6-5
clone_size: -
cdr3_aa: CASSNPSGGAGEQFF
cdr3_nt: TGTGCCAGCAGTAACCCTAGCGGGGGGGCGGGTGAGCAGTTCTTC

j_call: TRBJ1-3
d_call: -
v_call: TRBV3-1/TRBV3-2
clone_size: -
cdr3_aa: CASAQGSSLGTIYF
cdr3_nt: TGTGCCAGCGCCCAGGGTAGTTCATTAGGCACCATATATTTT

j_call: TRBJ1-1
d_call: TRBD1
v_call: TRBV9
clone_size: -
cdr3_aa: CASSSRELGQLNTEAFF
cdr3_nt: TGTGCCAGCAGCTCCAGAGAATTGGGACAGTTGAACACTGAAGCTTTCTTT

j_call: TRBJ2-2
d_call: -
v_call: TRBV6-2/TRBV6-3
clone_size: -
cdr3_aa: CASSYSGRNTGELFF
cdr3_nt: TGTGCCAGCAGTTACTCGGGGAGGAACACCGGGGAGCTGTTTTTT

j_call: TRBJ1-6
d_call: -
v_call: TRBV6-4
clone_size: -
cdr3_aa: CASSPTGNNSPLHF
cdr3_nt: TGTGCCAGCAGCCCGACGGGTAATAATTCACCCCTCCACTTT

j_call: TRBJ1-1
d_call: -
v_call: TRBV19
clone_size: -
cdr3_aa: CASTHQTRRNTEAFF
cdr3_nt: TGTGCCAGTACCCATCAAACGAGGAGGAACACTGAAGCTTTCTTT

j_call: TRBJ1-2
d_call: -
v_call: TRBV7-2
clone_size: -
cdr3_aa: CASSLEPSNYGYTF
cdr3_nt: TGTGCCAGCAGCTTAGAGCCGTCTAACTATGGCTACACCTTC

j_call: TRBJ1-6
d_call: -
v_call: TRBV2
clone_size: few
cdr3_aa: CASSDGGTNSPLHF
cdr3_nt: TGTGCCAGCAGTGACGGCGGTACAAATTCACCCCTCCACTTT